Included here is one TCR beta chain sequence, with context. Just one base apart from a much larger clone, this may be a read error. The data stem from a study of CD8 T cells in ankylosing spondylitis. In germline, CDR1 is SGHRS, CDR2 YFSETQ. The length of the CDR3 is 13 residues. TCRdb called the 5' RACE reads again in MiXCR, with one record for every CDR3 protein. This sample has roughly 120,000 distinct CDR3 sequences, with around 7% found just once. The sequencing sample was made of blood, either unsorted or a sorted T cell fraction (not recorded which). The chain carries TRBV5-1 and TRBJ2-2; D is unclear. The sequence derives from a male donor with ankylosing spondylitis or in good health (not recorded which). This CDR3 reads CDSSFTNTGELFF. The CDR3 bases are TGCGACAGCAGCTTCACCAACACCGGGGAGCTGTTTTTT.